The 15 T cell receptor beta chains listed next were all sequenced from one sample in a study of blood T cell repertoires in COVID-19. Measured with immunoSEQ multiplex PCR; TCRdb has only the in-frame clones, and not every one. The data contain roughly 290,000 clones, 90% of them singletons. Material: PBMCs or T cells enriched from blood (not recorded which). These receptors were collected from a woman aged 18 to 35 with acute COVID-19.

The gene calls are TRBV28 and TRBJ2-7; possibly TRBD1 for D (5 bases). This CDR3 is 14 amino acids long. Germline V CDR1 and CDR2: MDHEN, SYDVKM. V gave up 3 bases and J gave up 2 bases, with 11 bases separating them. The CDR3 region is CASSFDRPPYEQYF. Written as DNA, the CDR3 is TGTGCCAGCAGTTTCGACAGACCCCCCTACGAGCAGTACTTC.

The chain uses TRBV5-6 and TRBJ1-1; D gene unclear. This CDR3 spans 14 amino acids. Germline CDR1 is SGHDT and CDR2 is YYEEEE. V was cut by 4 bases and J by 4 bases, with 14 bases left in between. This CDR3 reads CASSLGGRFTEAFF. The DNA for the CDR3 is TGTGCCAGCAGCCTCGGAGGGCGATTCACTGAAGCTTTCTTT.

This clone was picked up one time. The rearrangement links TRBV28 to TRBJ2-7, with 8 bases identical to TRBD1. V was clipped by 10 bases and J by 2 bases; unmatched bases: 7. The germline gives CDR1 MDHEN, CDR2 SYDVKM. The CDR3 covers 13 residues. Written as DNA, the CDR3 is TGTGCCATCAAAGACAGGGGCACCTACGAGCAGTACTTC. It yields the protein CAIKDRGTYEQYF.

The chain joins TRBV4-1 to TRBJ2-7; maybe TRBD1 (6 bases). Germline CDR1 is MGHRA and CDR2 is YSYEKL. Trimming took off 0 bases at V and 0 bases at J, with 12 bases between the two ends. The CDR3 covers 16 residues. The CDR3 DNA follows: TGCGCCAGCAGCCAAGATCCCGACAGGAACTCCTACGAGCAGTACTTC. Translated, it gives CASSQDPDRNSYEQYF.

This rearrangement joins TRBV4-2 to TRBJ2-1; 7 nucleotides align to TRBD2. Germline-derived CDR1 and CDR2 are LGHNA and YNFKEQ. The CDR3 runs 17 residues. V was pared by 0 bases and J by 2 bases, with 7 bases of the junction left unmatched. Written as DNA, the CDR3 is TGTGCCAGCAGCCAAGATAGGCCGGGAGGTCCCTACAATGAGCAGTTCTTC. Translated, it gives CASSQDRPGGPYNEQFF.

The sample holds one count of this clone. The genes are TRBV14 and TRBJ2-1; D is possibly TRBD1 (6 bases). CDR1 is SGHDN, CDR2 FVKESK, per germline. This CDR3 comprises 16 residues. The ends were cut back, 4 bases at V and 4 bases at J, with 17 bases in the middle. CDR3 nucleotide sequence: TGTGCCAGCAGCCGTCAACAGGGCTTGTATTACAATGAGCAGTTCTTC. This sequence encodes CASSRQQGLYYNEQFF.

The chain joins TRBV15 to TRBJ2-5; no firm D call. V was shortened by 0 bases and J by 4 bases, with 6 bases between the two germline ends. Per germline, CDR1 LNHNV and CDR2 YYDKDF (reference sequence). This CDR3 is built from 13 residues. CDR3 in amino acids: CATSRDPIETQYF. The CDR3, as DNA: TGTGCCACCAGCAGAGATCCCATAGAGACCCAGTACTTC.

The chain couples TRBV6-2 or TRBV6-3 to TRBJ1-2, with TRBD1 matching over 9 bases. CDR3 length: 17 residues. After removal of 3 bases from V and 4 bases from J, the junction contained 12 bases not matched to a gene. Germline V gene sequence: CDR1 MNHEY, CDR2 SVGEGT. The CDR3 loop is CASSYSDRGGGAYGYTF. The DNA for the CDR3 is TGTGCCAGCAGTTATTCGGACAGGGGAGGAGGGGCCTATGGCTACACCTTC.

The chain carries TRBV18 and TRBJ2-1; TRBD2 is a possible D gene (6 bases). The CDR3 contains 13 residues. CDR1 and CDR2 from the germline V gene are KGHSH and LQKENI. V lost 3 bases and J 7 bases, leaving 10 bases between the germline ends. The CDR3 DNA reads as TGTGCCAGCTCACCGGGACTGGGAAATGAGCAGTTCTTC. Its translation: CASSPGLGNEQFF. Full variable domain (missing parts from reference TRBV18 and TRBJ2-1): NAGVMQNPRHLVRRRGQEARLRCSPMKGHSHVYWYRQLPEEGLKFMVYLQKENIIDESGMPKERFSAEFPKEGPSILRIQQVVRGDSAAYFCASSPGLGNEQFFGPGTRLTVL.

The chain couples TRBV4-2 to TRBJ2-7; 7 bases line up with TRBD2. With V trimmed by 3 bases and J by 4 bases, 15 bases remained unmatched. The CDR3 spans 17 residues. Germline values: CDR1 LGHNA, CDR2 YNFKEQ. This CDR3 reads CASSHQGRTRRGYEQYF. In DNA form, the CDR3 reads TGTGCCAGCAGCCACCAAGGACGGACTAGGAGGGGATACGAGCAGTACTTC.

The J gene is TRBJ2-7, the V gene TRBV5-1; TRBD2 matches at 10 bases. Germline-derived CDR1 and CDR2 are SGHRS and YFSETQ. The CDR3 totals 15 residues. Losses at the gene ends were 3 bases for V and 0 bases for J; bases not matched to a gene: 3. The CDR3 reads CASSSSGSSSYEQYF. In DNA, the CDR3 is TGCGCCAGCAGCTCTAGCGGGAGCTCCTCCTACGAGCAGTACTTC.

The J gene is TRBJ1-1, the V gene TRBV4-1; D possibly corresponds to TRBD1 (6 bases). The CDR3 contains 12 residues. The germline V and J ends were trimmed by 4 bases and 7 bases, with 10 bases remaining between them. Germline loops: CDR1 MGHRA, CDR2 YSYEKL. Here the CDR3 DNA reads TGCGCCAGCAGCCTGTCACAGGGTGAAGCTTTCTTT. It codes for CASSLSQGEAFF.

V usage is TRBV30 and J usage is TRBJ2-5; D remains ambiguous. In germline, CDR1 is GTSNPN, CDR2 SVGIG (reference sequence). The CDR3 has 14 residues. Deletions cut 4 bases from V and 2 bases from J, with 14 bases between. CDR3 loop: CAWNSGGLQETQYF. The CDR3 nucleotides are TGTGCCTGGAATTCAGGTGGGCTACAAGAGACCCAGTACTTC.

The V and J genes are TRBV19 and TRBJ2-7; D ambiguous. Germline CDR1 reads LNHDA; CDR2 reads SQIVND (reference sequence). The CDR3 covers 14 residues. The V end was cut by 5 bases, the J end by 0 bases, with 11 bases between. The CDR3 nucleotides are TGTGCCAGTAGTCTCGACACAAACTCCTACGAGCAGTACTTC. Amino acid sequence: CASSLDTNSYEQYF.

The DNA for the CDR3 is TGTGCCAGCAGCTTAGCCTCAGGGCACTCTGGAAACACCATATATTTT. Protein: CASSLASGHSGNTIYF. J is TRBJ1-3 and V is TRBV7-2; TRBD1 might be the D (5 bases). The CDR3 is 16 residues long. V was pared by 0 bases and J by 0 bases, with 9 bases between. Looked up from germline, CDR1 is SGHTA and CDR2 is FQGNSA. The entire variable domain, with the rest obtained from reference TRBV7-2 and TRBJ1-3, is as follows: GAGVSQSPSNKVTEKGKDVELRCDPISGHTALYWYRQSLGQGLEFLIYFQGNSAPDKSGLPSDRFSAERTGGSVSTLTIQRTQQEDSAVYLCASSLASGHSGNTIYFGEGSWLTVV.